The clone carrying this T cell receptor beta chain was observed once. The sample originates from a study of cytomegalovirus exposure and HLA in healthy donors. The PCR had 60 Vbeta and 13 Jbeta primers. The repertoire was sequenced with immunoSEQ multiplex PCR; TCRdb's copy has only in-frame clones and lacks some. Among 130,000 or so clones listed, approximately 85% were seen once. The sequence was collected from a woman aged 30 to 39 in good health and CMV-seropositive. Sample: PBMCs.

The CDR3 sequence: CASSLKAGDLYEQYF. The CDR3 nucleotides are TGTGCCAGCAGCTTAAAAGCGGGAGACCTCTACGAGCAGTACTTC. V gene TRBV7-6 combines with J gene TRBJ2-7; 8 bases are shared with TRBD2. The length of the CDR3 is 15 residues. The V gene end was trimmed by 2 bases and the J gene end by 3 bases; junction bases not matched to a gene: 6. Germline CDR1 reads SGHVS; CDR2 reads FNYEAQ.